This TCR beta chain was retrieved from a study of OX40 agonist ivuxolimab in advanced cancers. V lost 10 bases, J lost 5 bases, and 11 bases stayed unmatched. Germline values: CDR1 SNHLY, CDR2 FYNNEI. This CDR3 region has 14 residues. The protocol was immunoSEQ multiplex PCR, while the TCRdb copy is restricted to in-frame clones and leaves out a portion. The sample has just under 85,000 clones, approximately 80% seen once. The chain links TRBV2 to TRBJ1-5, with TRBD1 identical over 7 bases. The sample here was CD4+ or CD8+ T cells sorted from blood, taken in a trial of the OX40 agonist ivuxolimab. The clonotype originates from an adult with an advanced solid tumor such as melanoma, head and neck, liver or kidney cancer. The CDR3 nucleotides are TGTGCCAAGGGACAGACCCGAGGAGATCAGCCCCAGCATTTT. Translated, it gives CAKGQTRGDQPQHF.